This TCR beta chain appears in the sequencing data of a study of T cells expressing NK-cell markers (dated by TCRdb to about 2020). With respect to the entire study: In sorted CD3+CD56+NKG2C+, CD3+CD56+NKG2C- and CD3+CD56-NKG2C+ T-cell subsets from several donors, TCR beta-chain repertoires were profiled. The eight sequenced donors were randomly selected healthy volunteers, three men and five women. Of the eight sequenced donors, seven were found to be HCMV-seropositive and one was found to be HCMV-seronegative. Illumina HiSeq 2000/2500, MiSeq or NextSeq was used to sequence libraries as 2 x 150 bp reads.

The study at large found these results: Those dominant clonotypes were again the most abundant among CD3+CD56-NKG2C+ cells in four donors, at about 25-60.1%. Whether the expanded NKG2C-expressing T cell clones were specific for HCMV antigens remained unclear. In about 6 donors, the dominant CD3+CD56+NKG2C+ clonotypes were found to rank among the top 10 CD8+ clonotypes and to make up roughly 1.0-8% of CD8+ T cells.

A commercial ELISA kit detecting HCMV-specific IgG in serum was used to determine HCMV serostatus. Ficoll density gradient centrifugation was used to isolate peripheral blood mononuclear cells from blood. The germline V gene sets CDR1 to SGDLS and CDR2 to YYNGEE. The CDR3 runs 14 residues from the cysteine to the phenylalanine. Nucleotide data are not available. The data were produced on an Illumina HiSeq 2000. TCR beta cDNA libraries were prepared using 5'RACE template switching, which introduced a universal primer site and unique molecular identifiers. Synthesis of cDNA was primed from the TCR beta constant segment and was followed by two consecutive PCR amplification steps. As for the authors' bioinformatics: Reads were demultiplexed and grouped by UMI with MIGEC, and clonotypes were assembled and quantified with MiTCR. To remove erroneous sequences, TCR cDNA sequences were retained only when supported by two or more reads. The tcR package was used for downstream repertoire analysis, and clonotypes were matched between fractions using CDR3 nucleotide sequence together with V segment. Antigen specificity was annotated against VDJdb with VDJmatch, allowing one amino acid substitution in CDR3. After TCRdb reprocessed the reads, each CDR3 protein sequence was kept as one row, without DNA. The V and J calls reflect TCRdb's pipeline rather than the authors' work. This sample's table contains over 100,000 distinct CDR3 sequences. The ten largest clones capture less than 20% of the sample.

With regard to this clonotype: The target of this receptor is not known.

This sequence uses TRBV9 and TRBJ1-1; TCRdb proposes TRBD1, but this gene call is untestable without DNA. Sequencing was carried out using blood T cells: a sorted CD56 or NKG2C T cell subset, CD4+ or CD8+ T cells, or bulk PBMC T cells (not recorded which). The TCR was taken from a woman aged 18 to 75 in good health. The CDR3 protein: CASSPEGGNTEAFF. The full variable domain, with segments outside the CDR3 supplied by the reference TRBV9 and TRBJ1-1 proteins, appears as DSGVTQTPKHLITATGQRVTLRCSPRSGDLSVYWYQQSLDQGLQFLIQYYNGEERAKGNILERFSAQQFPDLHSELNLSSLELGDSALYFCASSPEGGNTEAFFGQGTRLTVV.